This TCR beta chain was observed in a study of blood T cell repertoires in COVID-19. The wider study: Material from acute and convalescent COVID-19 was sourced from the United States, Italy and Spain. The analysed material was cDNA or gDNA that came from T cells, B-cell-depleted T cells, or PBMCs.

In the authors' workflow: Amplification of reference gene primers was used by the study to estimate nucleated cell counts. Clones were read by immunoSEQ multiplex PCR, and TCRdb kept only the in-frame ones, dropping some. V and J calls and clone size are as listed in that table; D and trimming were resolved from the DNA. The table has some 260,000 clones, roughly 80% seen once; the top ten hold around 8.9%. Trimming took off 5 bases at V and 1 base at J, with 14 bases between the two ends. Germline-derived CDR1 and CDR2 are MNHEY and SVGAGI. The CDR3 is made up of 15 amino acids. Sample: peripheral blood. The gene calls are TRBV6-5 and TRBJ1-2; tentatively, D is TRBD1 (6 bases). This clonotype originated in an elderly man with acute or convalescent COVID-19. The CDR3: CASSTPGHLNYGYTF. Here the CDR3 DNA reads TGTGCCAGCAGTACACCGGGACACCTTAACTATGGCTACACCTTC.